This T cell receptor (beta chain) stems from a study of GPR56 and killer-like receptors on CD4 memory cells (dated by TCRdb to the late 2010s). About the study as a whole: It was proposed in the study that human CD4+ memory T-cell differentiation and cytokine production potential are marked by progressive acquisition of KLRB1, KLRG1, GPR56 and then KLRF1. Healthy blood donors in the study were described as age-matched to the liver disease patients, whose median age was about 70 years. Study-wide findings and limitations: Clones dominating late populations 4 and 5 were also found in early populations 1 and 2, and this finding was taken by the authors as evidence for linear differentiation. Overlap of TCR repertoires was especially pronounced between late populations 4 and 5, and partly extended to population 3. Diversity and similarity analyses were restricted to the 100 most expanded clones per population rather than full repertoires. Clonal frequency was low in the marker-negative population and increased progressively along the proposed pathway, with TCRbeta diversity decreasing accordingly.

As concerns this clonotype: Its antigen is not yet known.

Instrument used: Illumina HiSeq 2500. The recombined TCRbeta locus was amplified by a previously published PCR protocol to build sequencing libraries. In the source study's methods: Any read whose average quality score fell below 30 was discarded, and IMSEQ was used to process the reads that remained. Each clonotype was defined by Vbeta gene, Jbeta gene and CDR3 amino acid sequence. Repertoire overlap between populations was quantified with the Morisita-Horn index computed on the top 100 expanded clones. Renyi diversity profiles calculated on the top 100 expanded clones were used to evaluate clonal diversity. TCRdb reprocessed the reads and lists each CDR3 protein sequence as a single entry, with no DNA. The V and J calls and clone size come from TCRdb's table, not from the authors' own analysis. The data table for this sample lists 2,500 to 4,000 distinct CDR3 sequences. The top ten clones comprise nearly 5.5% of the sample.

Before TCRbeta sequencing, fluorescence-activated cell sorting was used to enrich five KLR/GPR56-defined CD4+ populations. To test a linear memory differentiation pathway, TCRbeta repertoires were sequenced from five CD4+ T-cell subsets defined by expression of KLRB1, KLRG1, GPR56 and KLRF1. TCR-sequenced cells came from peripheral blood of healthy control individuals, reported as five donors in the TCRbeta analysis figure. Heparinized peripheral blood was collected, and every sample was processed within one hour of retrieval. Blood was diluted 1:2 in PBS, and peripheral blood mononuclear cells were then isolated from the diluted blood at room temperature by Biocoll density gradient centrifugation. CD4+ T cells were enriched from freshly isolated PBMCs by magnetic sorting with anti-CD4 MicroBeads before flow sorting. A BD FACSAria II was used to sort CD4+ T cells enriched from PBMCs of healthy donors according to marker expression. Surface staining used anti-KLRB1 clone 191B8, anti-KLRF1 clone 4A4.D10 and anti-KLRG1 clone REA261 antibodies from Miltenyi Biotec.

Sequences SGHRS (CDR1) and YFSETQ (CDR2) are obtained from the germline V gene. Taken from cysteine to phenylalanine, the CDR3 has 15 residues. The DNA sequence is not available. The V gene is TRBV5-1 and the J gene is TRBJ2-1; TCRdb lists TRBD2, though no DNA is available to test this call. Sequences were obtained from memory CD4+ T cells from blood. The clonotype was recovered from a human donor in good health. The CDR3 has the sequence CASSRTSAGASEQFF.